This section outlines one T cell receptor beta chain sequence together with its context. Its antigen is still unknown. Method: immunoSEQ multiplex PCR; TCRdb's copy keeps in-frame clones and lacks some. This table has 70,000 to 95,000 clones, roughly 90% appearing once. This entry comes from a study of T cell responses to AZD1222 COVID-19 vaccine. Findings and caveats of the study: Donors, mostly white British, included more females; clonal diversity was possibly underestimated.

The CDR3 sequence is 14 residues long. V gave up 0 bases and J gave up 3 bases, with 4 bases separating them. Germline CDR1 SGDLS, CDR2 YYNGEE. The clonotype was recovered from an adult in good health. The rearrangement joins TRBV9 to TRBJ1-6; D gene uncertain. This specimen was peripheral blood, taken on day 0 of MenACWY control vaccination. The CDR3 loop is CASSVADYNSPLHF. The CDR3 DNA sequence: TGTGCCAGCAGCGTAGCAGACTATAATTCACCCCTCCACTTT.